This TCR beta chain was identified during a study of blood T cell repertoires in COVID-19. Germline assignment: CDR1 SGHAT and CDR2 FQNNGV. This CDR3 has 16 residues. V lost 3 bases, J lost 0 bases, and 12 bases lay in between. Using immunoSEQ multiplex PCR, the repertoire was profiled, and TCRdb retains in-frame clones only, with some absent. The data contain some 250,000 clones, approximately 84% of them singletons. What was sequenced was PBMCs or T cells enriched from blood (not recorded which). This receptor was identified in a man aged 18 to 30 who had recovered from COVID-19. The chain recombines TRBV11-2 with TRBJ1-3; a possible D gene is TRBD1 (5 bases). CDR3 nucleotides: TGTGCCAGCAGCTTTCGGACACCGAGCTCTGGAAACACCATATATTTT. It specifies CASSFRTPSSGNTIYF.